The rows below give T cell receptor beta chains drawn from one sample of a study of blood T cell repertoires in COVID-19. TCRdb's copy holds only in-frame clones and misses some; the assay was immunoSEQ multiplex PCR. The sample has almost 35,000 clones, approximately 89% seen once. The sample consisted of peripheral blood. These receptors all stem from a man in his sixties with active COVID-19. Each CDR3 is given with its conserved first and last residue. A D gene is named only where the DNA matches it firmly. The size of a clone is reported for some rows only, either as once, few or many, or as a class for expanded clones.

J gene	V gene	clone size	D gene	CDR3 DNA	CDR3 protein
TRBJ1-1	TRBV20-1	NA	NA	TGCAGTGCCAGCCCCTGGAGAGCTTTCTTT	CSASPWRAFF
TRBJ2-2	TRBV24-1	few	NA	TGTGCCACCAGTCCCGGTCAGGGTGTCGGCACCGGGGAGCTGTTTTTT	CATSPGQGVGTGELFF
TRBJ1-5	TRBV2	NA	NA	TGTGCCAGCAGGGGGGAGTCTGGACAGAGAAATCAGCCCCAGCATTTT	CASRGESGQRNQPQHF
TRBJ1-2	TRBV25-1	NA	NA	TGTGCCAGCAGTGCAGGGACTGGCTATGGCTACACCTTC	CASSAGTGYGYTF
TRBJ2-1	TRBV2	NA	NA	TGTGCCAGCAGTGAAGGAAGCGGACAGGAGCAGTTCTTC	CASSEGSGQEQFF
TRBJ2-1	TRBV7-3	NA	TRBD2	TGTGCCAGCAGCCGTGGGACTAGCGGGAGAAACGAGCAGTTCTTC	CASSRGTSGRNEQFF
TRBJ1-1	TRBV9	NA	NA	TGTGCCAGCAGCGTTAGTTGGACAAGTGAAGCTTTCTTT	CASSVSWTSEAFF
TRBJ2-5	TRBV18	NA	TRBD2	TGTGCCAGCTCACCGGCTAGCGGGAAAGAGACCCAGTACTTC	CASSPASGKETQYF
TRBJ2-1	TRBV5-1	NA	NA	TGCGCCAGCAGCTTGACCTATACAGGGCCCCCTGGCAATGAGCAGTTCTTC	CASSLTYTGPPGNEQFF
TRBJ2-7	TRBV6-6	NA	NA	TGTGCCAGCAGTTACTCGGCAGGGCCGTACTCCTACGAGCAGTACTTC	CASSYSAGPYSYEQYF
TRBJ1-5	TRBV19	NA	NA	TGTGCCAGTAGTACCCCCCCCGACAGGCCCCAGCATTTT	CASSTPPDRPQHF
TRBJ1-5	TRBV15	NA	NA	TGTGCCACCAGCGTACAGGGATCCCTTGAGGGGCCCCAGCATTTT	CATSVQGSLEGPQHF
TRBJ1-2	TRBV6-5	NA	TRBD1	TGTGTTTGCACGGGACAGGGGGCGCAGGTGGCTGGCTACACCTTC	CVCTGQGAQVAGYTF
TRBJ2-6	TRBV25-1	NA	NA	TGTGCCAGCAGTGTCACTGGGGCCAACGTCCTGACTTTC	CASSVTGANVLTF
TRBJ1-1	TRBV24-1	NA	TRBD1	TGTGCCACCAGTGACCGCGACAGGGCGGTCTTGTTCTTCTTT	CATSDRDRAVLFFF
TRBJ2-1	TRBV3-1/TRBV3-2	NA	NA	TGTGCCAGCAGCCCGGGGACTGCCCCCAATGAGCAGTTCTTC	CASSPGTAPNEQFF
TRBJ2-3	TRBV5-6	NA	TRBD2	TGTGCCAGCACCGTAACGACTAGCGGGAGCACAGATACGCAGTATTTT	CASTVTTSGSTDTQYF
TRBJ2-7	TRBV6-4	NA	NA	TGTGCCAGCAGTGAAGGCGGTTACTCCTACGAGCAGTACTTC	CASSEGGYSYEQYF
TRBJ2-3	TRBV11-2	NA	NA	TGTGCCAGCAGCTTATTCAGGGCCACCGGAGATACGCAGTATTTT	CASSLFRATGDTQYF
TRBJ2-7	TRBV5-4	NA	TRBD1	TGTGCCAGCAGCTTTGGACAGGGGGTAATTGTTCACGAGCAGTACTTC	CASSFGQGVIVHEQYF
TRBJ1-1	TRBV4-1	NA	NA	TGCGCCAGCAGCCAAGATAGGGTAAGAGGGTGGAACACTGAAGCTTTCTTT	CASSQDRVRGWNTEAFF
TRBJ2-3	TRBV5-1	NA	TRBD1	TGCGCCAGCAGCGAGGACAGGAGCATATATACGCAGTATTTT	CASSEDRSIYTQYF
TRBJ2-7	TRBV7-9	NA	TRBD2	TGTGCCAGCAGCTTTAGCGGGTGGGCGGCCGAGCAGTACTTC	CASSFSGWAAEQYF
TRBJ1-4	TRBV15	NA	NA	TGTGCCACCAGCAGGGGGGGGGCGACTAATGAAAAACTGTTTTTT	CATSRGGATNEKLFF
TRBJ2-1	TRBV20-1	few	TRBD2	TGCAGTGCTAGTAACCGGGAGGGCCCGAATGAGCAGTTCTTC	CSASNREGPNEQFF
TRBJ2-5	TRBV7-8	NA	TRBD2	TGTGCCAGCAGCTTATCTAGCGGGAGGGAAAACCAAGAGACCCAGTACTTC	CASSLSSGRENQETQYF
TRBJ1-2	TRBV6-5	NA	NA	TGTGCCAGCAGTTACTCGGGGGGGCGTGGCTATGGCTACACCTTC	CASSYSGGRGYGYTF
TRBJ2-1	TRBV21-1	NA	NA	TGTGCCAGCAGCAAAGGGCAGGGAGGCTACAATGAGCAGTTCTTC	CASSKGQGGYNEQFF
TRBJ2-7	TRBV19	NA	NA	TGTGCCAGTAGTACGTCCCCCGGGACACCATCACCATTTCTGTACTTC	CASSTSPGTPSPFLYF
TRBJ1-1	TRBV4-2	NA	TRBD1	TGTGCCAGCCTCCCGGGACAGGGACCGAACACTGAAGCTTTCTTT	CASLPGQGPNTEAFF
TRBJ1-4	TRBV6-5	NA	NA	TGTGCCAGCAGATCCCCCGTCGCGGATGAAAAACTGTTTTTT	CASRSPVADEKLFF
TRBJ1-1	TRBV28	once	NA	TGTGCCAGCAGTTTATCGCCCAGGTTGGGGAACACTGAAGCTTTCTTT	CASSLSPRLGNTEAFF
TRBJ2-1	TRBV3-1/TRBV3-2	NA	TRBD2	TGTGCCAGCAGCCAAGAACGTAGCGGGAGGGCCTTTGAGCAGTTCTTC	CASSQERSGRAFEQFF
TRBJ2-7	TRBV27	NA	NA	TGTGCCAGGAGGGGGAAGGGGCTGCGCGAGCAGTACTTC	CARRGKGLREQYF
TRBJ2-7	TRBV19	NA	TRBD2	TGTGCCAGTAGTTCTAGCGGGGTCACCTACGAGCAGTACTTC	CASSSSGVTYEQYF
TRBJ1-1	TRBV19	NA	NA	TGTGCCAGTAGTATTTCCAGGATGGGCACTGAAGCTTTCTTT	CASSISRMGTEAFF
TRBJ1-2	TRBV18	once	TRBD1	TGTGCCAGCTCACCACCGTTAACGGACAGGGCTGGCTACACCTTC	CASSPPLTDRAGYTF
TRBJ2-1	TRBV19	NA	NA	TGTGCCAGTAGTATAGATCCCCGGGACTCCCTTGGTGAGCAGTTCTTC	CASSIDPRDSLGEQFF
TRBJ2-5	TRBV11-3	NA	NA	TGTGCCAGCAGCCCCCGAGGCAGCGACCAAGAGACCCAGTACTTC	CASSPRGSDQETQYF
TRBJ2-3	TRBV6-1	once	TRBD2	TGTGCCAGCAGTGAAACGGGACTAGCGGCTAGCACAGATACGCAGTATTTT	CASSETGLAASTDTQYF
TRBJ2-1	TRBV11-2	NA	TRBD1	TGTGCCAGCAGCTTACGCCCAGGACAGGGGAATGAGCAGTTCTTC	CASSLRPGQGNEQFF
TRBJ2-5	TRBV28	NA	TRBD2	TGTGCCAGCAGTACGACTAGCGGGTACCCGAAAGAGACCCAGTACTTC	CASSTTSGYPKETQYF
TRBJ2-1	TRBV11-2	NA	NA	TGTGCCAGCAGCCCCCCACTAGTGAATGAGCAGTTCTTC	CASSPPLVNEQFF
TRBJ2-5	TRBV5-1	NA	TRBD2	TGCGCCAGCAGCTTGGGTTCCCTAGCGGCCCAAGAGACCCAGTACTTC	CASSLGSLAAQETQYF
TRBJ2-7	TRBV27	once	NA	TGTGGGACATATGCCTACGAGCAGTACTTC	CGTYAYEQYF
TRBJ1-6	TRBV28	once	NA	TGTGCCAGCACAGATTATAATTCACCCCTCCACTTT	CASTDYNSPLHF
TRBJ2-7	TRBV18	NA	NA	TGTGCCAGCTCACCCCTTAGCTCCTACGAGCAGTACTTC	CASSPLSSYEQYF
TRBJ1-2	TRBV18	once	TRBD1	TGTGCCAGCGACATACCGGAACAGGGGCTTGCGAACTATGGCTACACCTTC	CASDIPEQGLANYGYTF
TRBJ2-3	TRBV18	NA	TRBD2	TGTGCCAGCTCACGGGGGACTAGCGGGAGTGAAGATACGCAGTATTTT	CASSRGTSGSEDTQYF
TRBJ2-2	TRBV6-1	NA	NA	TGTGCCAGCAGTGAAGGGTGGCGGACACTCACTATTCCCGGGGAGCTGTTTTTT	CASSEGWRTLTIPGELFF
TRBJ2-3	TRBV11-1	NA	TRBD2	TGTGCCAGCAGCTTAGTACCCGGCGGGAGGTCAGATACGCAGTATTTT	CASSLVPGGRSDTQYF
TRBJ2-7	TRBV28	few	NA	TGTGCCAGCAGTCCCGGGGCCTACGAGCAGTACTTC	CASSPGAYEQYF
TRBJ1-5	TRBV18	NA	NA	TGTGCCAGCTCACCAGACACAGGGAGTCAGCCCCAGCATTTT	CASSPDTGSQPQHF
TRBJ2-3	TRBV28	NA	TRBD2	TGTGCCAGCCGAACGGCGGGAGGGGGAGATACGCAGTATTTT	CASRTAGGGDTQYF
TRBJ2-5	TRBV7-2	NA	TRBD1	TGTGCCAGCAGCAAGAACGCAGGGGGCAGAGAGACCCAGTACTTC	CASSKNAGGRETQYF